A selection of T cell receptor beta chains follows, all from one sample in a study of OX40 agonist ivuxolimab in advanced cancers. The repertoire was sequenced with immunoSEQ multiplex PCR; TCRdb's copy has only in-frame clones and lacks some. This sample has under 100,000 clones, with approximately 90% found just once. Sequenced material: CD4+ or CD8+ T cells sorted from blood, taken in a trial of the OX40 agonist ivuxolimab. The receptor source for this set is an adult with an advanced solid tumor such as melanoma, head and neck, liver or kidney cancer. Each CDR3 is given with its conserved first and last residue. D genes are given only for firm matches. The size field is filled for only some rows; it gives once, few, many or a size class.

DNA: TGTGCCAGCAGCCGCCCGGGACAGCCCTCCTACGAGCAGTACTTC
CDR3: CASSRPGQPSYEQYF
length: 15
V: TRBV5-4
D: TRBD1
size: NA
J: TRBJ2-7

DNA: TGCGCCAGCAGCTATGACTGGACAGATACGCAGTATTTT
CDR3: CASSYDWTDTQYF
length: 13
V: TRBV5-1
D: NA
size: NA
J: TRBJ2-3

DNA: TGTGCCAGTAGTATAGGTAGGAACACTGAAGCTTTCTTT
CDR3: CASSIGRNTEAFF
length: 13
V: TRBV19
D: NA
size: NA
J: TRBJ1-1

DNA: TGTGCCAGCAGCCCACAGGGACGCGAGCAGTACTTC
CDR3: CASSPQGREQYF
length: 12
V: TRBV5-6
D: NA
size: NA
J: TRBJ2-7

DNA: TGTGCCAGCATCAGAAGGGGATATAATGAAAAACTGTTTTTT
CDR3: CASIRRGYNEKLFF
length: 14
V: TRBV5-8
D: NA
size: NA
J: TRBJ1-4

DNA: TGCAGCGTTGCCGCGGTGGACTACGAGCAGTACTTC
CDR3: CSVAAVDYEQYF
length: 12
V: TRBV29-1
D: NA
size: NA
J: TRBJ2-7

DNA: TGCGCCAGCAGATCACAGGGCGATACCATGAGCTCCTATAATTCACCCCTCCACTTT
CDR3: CASRSQGDTMSSYNSPLHF
length: 19
V: TRBV4-1
D: NA
size: NA
J: TRBJ1-6

DNA: TGTGCCAGCAGCTTAGGCGAGGGGGCTGACTCGGAGACCCAGTACTTC
CDR3: CASSLGEGADSETQYF
length: 16
V: TRBV13
D: TRBD1
size: NA
J: TRBJ2-5

DNA: TGTGCCAGCAGCTCACCACACCGGGACCGGGCCAATGAGCAGTTCTTC
CDR3: CASSSPHRDRANEQFF
length: 16
V: TRBV11-2
D: NA
size: NA
J: TRBJ2-1

DNA: TGTGCCAGCAGCCTCCCCAGTGTTGGCGCGGGAACTGAGACCCAGTACTTC
CDR3: CASSLPSVGAGTETQYF
length: 17
V: TRBV14
D: NA
size: NA
J: TRBJ2-5

DNA: TGCGCCAGCCGGCAATTCCGGGACAGGGGGCGAGGCACAGATACGCAGTATTTT
CDR3: CASRQFRDRGRGTDTQYF
length: 18
V: TRBV23-1
D: TRBD1
size: NA
J: TRBJ2-3

DNA: TGTGCCAGCAGCCATGCCTCGACCGGACTAGCGGGGGACTACGAGCAGTACTTC
CDR3: CASSHASTGLAGDYEQYF
length: 18
V: TRBV4-2
D: TRBD2
size: NA
J: TRBJ2-7

DNA: TGTGCCAGCAGCTTAATGGGACAGGGGCCCTACGAGCAGTACTTC
CDR3: CASSLMGQGPYEQYF
length: 15
V: TRBV7-2
D: TRBD1
size: NA
J: TRBJ2-7

DNA: TGTGCCATCAGTGAACTTTGGGGGGGAGCCTACGAGCAGTACTTC
CDR3: CAISELWGGAYEQYF
length: 15
V: TRBV10-3
D: TRBD2
size: NA
J: TRBJ2-7

DNA: TGTGCCAGCAGCCCCACGGGGGGGTCTTACAATGAGCAGTTCTTC
CDR3: CASSPTGGSYNEQFF
length: 15
V: TRBV7-2
D: TRBD2
size: NA
J: TRBJ2-1

DNA: TGTGCCAGCAGCTTAGGTAGATACAATGAGCAGTTCTTC
CDR3: CASSLGRYNEQFF
length: 13
V: TRBV7-9
D: NA
size: few
J: TRBJ2-1

DNA: TGTGCCAGCAGGTCGGGATCGACAGGGGGCACCGGGGAGCTGTTTTTT
CDR3: CASRSGSTGGTGELFF
length: 16
V: TRBV13
D: TRBD1
size: NA
J: TRBJ2-2

DNA: TGCGCCAGCAGCCCCTACCGGGACCGGAGGGTGGATACGCAGTATTTT
CDR3: CASSPYRDRRVDTQYF
length: 16
V: TRBV5-1
D: NA
size: NA
J: TRBJ2-3

DNA: TGTGCCAGCACCTTAGGAGCGGGGGGCCCCACAGATACGCAGTATTTT
CDR3: CASTLGAGGPTDTQYF
length: 16
V: TRBV5-6
D: TRBD2
size: NA
J: TRBJ2-3

DNA: TGTGCCAGCAGCCTCCCAGGCGGGGGCGACCTGGAAAATGAGCAGTTCTTC
CDR3: CASSLPGGGDLENEQFF
length: 17
V: TRBV5-6
D: NA
size: NA
J: TRBJ2-1

DNA: TGCGCCAGCAGCCAAGCGGGGGGCTCTGAAGCTTTCTTT
CDR3: CASSQAGGSEAFF
length: 13
V: TRBV4-1
D: NA
size: NA
J: TRBJ1-1

DNA: TGTGCCAGTAGTTTTGGGCTCTCCTACGAGCAGTACTTC
CDR3: CASSFGLSYEQYF
length: 13
V: TRBV19
D: NA
size: NA
J: TRBJ2-7

DNA: TGTGCCAGCAGTGCAGCGAGACTAAACACCGGGGAGCTGTTTTTT
CDR3: CASSAARLNTGELFF
length: 15
V: TRBV7-9
D: NA
size: NA
J: TRBJ2-2

DNA: TGTGCCAGCAGTGACCGGGACGCAAATCAGCCCCAGCATTTT
CDR3: CASSDRDANQPQHF
length: 14
V: TRBV2
D: NA
size: NA
J: TRBJ1-5

DNA: TGTGCCAGCAGTGAATTATCCTGGATCTACTATGGCTACACCTTC
CDR3: CASSELSWIYYGYTF
length: 15
V: TRBV6-1
D: NA
size: NA
J: TRBJ1-2

DNA: TGCAGTGCTAGGACAGGGGATGGCTACACCTTC
CDR3: CSARTGDGYTF
length: 11
V: TRBV20-1
D: TRBD1
size: NA
J: TRBJ1-2

DNA: TGTGCCAGCAGCGTTGCGGGGGGAGATTATGAGCAGTTCTTC
CDR3: CASSVAGGDYEQFF
length: 14
V: TRBV5-6
D: TRBD2
size: NA
J: TRBJ2-1

DNA: TGTGCCAGCAGCCCCTACGGGGACAGGGTGTATGGCGCTGAAAAACTGTTTTTT
CDR3: CASSPYGDRVYGAEKLFF
length: 18
V: TRBV9
D: TRBD1
size: NA
J: TRBJ1-4

DNA: TGCGCCAGCAGTGATGTCCTAGCCCTGGATACGCAGTATTTT
CDR3: CASSDVLALDTQYF
length: 14
V: TRBV10-1
D: NA
size: NA
J: TRBJ2-3

DNA: TGTGCCAGCAGTTACGGTAGCGGGGAGGGGGAGACCCAGTACTTC
CDR3: CASSYGSGEGETQYF
length: 15
V: TRBV6-5
D: TRBD2
size: NA
J: TRBJ2-5

DNA: TGCGCCAGCAGACATACACAGGTTGTACAAGAGACCCAGTACTTC
CDR3: CASRHTQVVQETQYF
length: 15
V: TRBV5-1
D: NA
size: NA
J: TRBJ2-5

DNA: TGTGCCAGCAGCTTAGGAGGAGGGAGGGATGAAAAACTGTTTTTT
CDR3: CASSLGGGRDEKLFF
length: 15
V: TRBV11-3
D: NA
size: NA
J: TRBJ1-4

DNA: TGTGCCAGCAGCGCGGGACCCACTAACTATGGCTACACCTTC
CDR3: CASSAGPTNYGYTF
length: 14
V: TRBV7-8
D: NA
size: NA
J: TRBJ1-2

DNA: TGTGCCAGCAGCCTTCCGGGACAGGGGGAACACGGGGAGCTGTTTTTT
CDR3: CASSLPGQGEHGELFF
length: 16
V: TRBV27
D: TRBD1
size: NA
J: TRBJ2-2

DNA: TGTGCCAGTAGTCCCTTCGGGGCCAATGAGCAGTTCTTC
CDR3: CASSPFGANEQFF
length: 13
V: TRBV19
D: NA
size: NA
J: TRBJ2-1

DNA: TGTGCCAGCAGTTTAGGAGGGTACGAGCAGTACTTC
CDR3: CASSLGGYEQYF
length: 12
V: TRBV27
D: NA
size: NA
J: TRBJ2-7

DNA: TGTGCCAGCCGGAAGGACAGGGCCACCTACGAGCAGTACTTC
CDR3: CASRKDRATYEQYF
length: 14
V: TRBV6-1
D: TRBD1
size: NA
J: TRBJ2-7

DNA: TGTGCCAGCAGCTTAAAATGTTCTGCGGGACAGACCTACGAGCAGTACTTC
CDR3: CASSLKCSAGQTYEQYF
length: 17
V: TRBV7-7
D: NA
size: NA
J: TRBJ2-7

DNA: TGCAGCGGCGACAGTATCTATGGCTACACCTTC
CDR3: CSGDSIYGYTF
length: 11
V: TRBV29-1
D: NA
size: NA
J: TRBJ1-2

DNA: TGTGCCAGTAGTATGGCCCGAGGGACAGGGAACACTGAAGCTTTCTTT
CDR3: CASSMARGTGNTEAFF
length: 16
V: TRBV19
D: TRBD1
size: NA
J: TRBJ1-1